The next 9 T cell receptor beta chains were all read from a single sample in a study of blood T cell repertoires in COVID-19. Clones were read by immunoSEQ multiplex PCR, and TCRdb kept only the in-frame ones, dropping some. Seen here are 100,000 to 150,000 clones, less than 85% observed once, and the top ten hold under 1%. The sample taken for sequencing was peripheral blood. The receptors derive from a human donor with acute or convalescent COVID-19. The donor label of this sample is uncertain.

At least ten counts were recorded for this clone. This chain joins TRBV10-2 and TRBJ1-2, with D tentatively TRBD1 (6 bases). This CDR3 has 13 residues. With 8 bases removed from V and 4 bases from J, the gap between germline ends came to 14 bases. CDR1 and CDR2 from the germline V gene are WSHSY and SAAADI. The CDR3 is CASSTGFSYGYTF. CDR3 DNA sequence: TGCGCCAGCTCCACAGGGTTTTCCTATGGCTACACCTTC.

This clone was observed a single time. The rearrangement joins TRBV2 to TRBJ2-1; D is unclear. The V gene's germline CDR1 is SNHLY and CDR2 FYNNEI. Trimming pared 2 bases from V and 4 bases from J, leaving 3 bases between. CDR3 size: 12 residues. CDR3 sequence (DNA): TGTGCCAGCAGTGAACAGTACAATGAGCAGTTCTTC. Its translation: CASSEQYNEQFF.

The chain carries TRBV7-3 and TRBJ2-7; 9 nucleotides match TRBD2. Trimming took 2 bases from V and 4 from J; bases not matched to a gene: 6. Looked up from germline, CDR1 is SGHTA and CDR2 is FQGTGA. The CDR3 is made up of 15 amino acids. The CDR3 is CASSLRGSGGYEQYF. CDR3 coding DNA: TGTGCCAGCAGCTTACGGGGTAGCGGGGGATACGAGCAGTACTTC.

The rearrangement joins TRBV6-6 to TRBJ1-2; unclear D gene. Deletions cut 6 bases from V and 0 bases from J, with 11 bases between. The CDR3 spans 14 residues. Germline loops: CDR1 MNHNY, CDR2 SVGAGI (reference sequence). CDR3 sequence: CASSYTISNYGYTF. In DNA, the CDR3 is TGTGCCAGCAGCTATACTATCTCTAACTATGGCTACACCTTC.

V gene TRBV27 combines with J gene TRBJ1-1; 8 positions match TRBD1. After removal of 5 bases from V and 5 bases from J, the junction contained 13 bases not matched to a gene. Germline-derived CDR1 and CDR2 are MNHEY and SMNVEV (reference sequence). The CDR3 totals 16 residues. Written as DNA, the CDR3 is TGTGCCAGCAGTCCCTCACGTGACAGGGGTCGGACTGAAGCTTTCTTT. This encodes CASSPSRDRGRTEAFF.

This chain links TRBV6-5 with TRBJ2-7, with D tentatively TRBD1 (6 bases). V lost 6 bases and J lost 6, with 12 bases in between. This CDR3 has 12 amino acids. Germline CDR1 and CDR2: MNHEY and SVGAGI. The CDR3 nucleotides read TGTGCCAGCAGCCAGGGGTATCCCGAGCAGTACTTC. Protein sequence: CASSQGYPEQYF.

The J gene is TRBJ2-5, the V gene TRBV5-4; 9 bases align to TRBD2. V lost 4 bases to trimming and J lost 3 bases; unmatched junction nucleotides: 7. This CDR3 comprises 15 residues. Germline V gene data show CDR1 as SGHNT and CDR2 as YYREEE (reference sequence). CDR3 residues: CASSQPQRGEETQYF. The CDR3 DNA follows: TGTGCCAGCAGCCAGCCACAGCGGGGGGAAGAGACCCAGTACTTC.

The chain has TRBV5-5 and TRBJ2-7, with a tentative D call TRBD2 (6 bases). This CDR3 is built from 14 residues. The V gene's germline CDR1 is SGHKS and CDR2 YYEKEE (reference sequence). The V end was cut by 4 bases, the J end by 2 bases, with 13 bases between. CDR3 bases: TGTGCCAGCAGCCCCCGCGGCGGGACCTACGAGCAGTACGTC. Translating gives CASSPRGGTYEQYV.

The V call is TRBV6-5, the J call TRBJ1-6, with 7 bases that match TRBD1. After removal of 3 bases from V and 8 bases from J, the junction contained 7 bases not matched to a gene. The CDR3 loop spans 15 amino acids. From germline, CDR1 is MNHEY and CDR2 SVGAGI. The CDR3 sequence is CASSYSGTADSPLHF. CDR3 bases: TGTGCCAGCAGTTATAGTGGGACAGCAGATTCACCCCTCCACTTT.